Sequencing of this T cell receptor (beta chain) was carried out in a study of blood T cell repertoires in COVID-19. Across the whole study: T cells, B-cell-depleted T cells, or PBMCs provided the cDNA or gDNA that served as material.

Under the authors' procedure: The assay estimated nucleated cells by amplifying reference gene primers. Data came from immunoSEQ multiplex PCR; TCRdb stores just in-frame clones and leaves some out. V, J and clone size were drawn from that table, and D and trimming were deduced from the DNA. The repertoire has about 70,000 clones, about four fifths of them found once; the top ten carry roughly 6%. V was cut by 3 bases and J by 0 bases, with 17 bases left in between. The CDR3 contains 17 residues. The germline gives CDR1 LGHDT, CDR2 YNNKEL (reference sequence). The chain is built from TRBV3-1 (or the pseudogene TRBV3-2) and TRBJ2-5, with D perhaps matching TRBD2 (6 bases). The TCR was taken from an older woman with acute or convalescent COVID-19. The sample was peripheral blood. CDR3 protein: CASSHPKGGPYQETQYF. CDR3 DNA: TGTGCCAGCAGCCACCCAAAGGGAGGCCCATACCAAGAGACCCAGTACTTC.